One and the same sample provided the 21 T cell receptor beta chains below, sequenced in a study of shared clonotypes between healthy human individuals. The protocol was immunoSEQ multiplex PCR, while the TCRdb copy is restricted to in-frame clones and leaves out a portion. The data contain some 1 million clones, about 80% of them seen just once; the ten biggest clones take up 1.4%. Source material: memory CD4+ T cells sorted from blood. The subset is: CD45RA-negative fraction. Receptor source: a man in his late teens or twenties in good health.

J is TRBJ2-1 and V is TRBV11-2; a possible D gene is TRBD2 (6 bases). Trimming took 4 bases from V and 0 from J, leaving 22 bases between them. Per the germline V gene, CDR1 is SGHAT and CDR2 is FQNNGV. CDR3 size: 19 residues. The CDR3 DNA is TGTGCCAGCAGCTCAGAAGGGGCTCTAGCGCCCAGCTCCTACAATGAGCAGTTCTTC. Translated: CASSSEGALAPSSYNEQFF. The whole variable domain, remainder taken from reference TRBV11-2 and TRBJ2-1, is EAGVAQSPRYKIIEKRQSVAFWCNPISGHATLYWYQQILGQGPKLLIQFQNNGVVDDSQLPKDRFSAERLKGVDSTLKIQPAKLEDSAVYLCASSSEGALAPSSYNEQFFGPGTRLTVL.

The genes are TRBV18 and TRBJ2-5; D ambiguous. V lost 0 bases and J lost 5, with 13 bases in between. This CDR3 is 15 amino acids long. Looked up from germline, CDR1 is KGHSH and CDR2 is LQKENI. The CDR3 DNA follows: TGTGCCAGCTCACCACCAGGGATGCCGTCGGAGACCCAGTACTTC. This translates into CASSPPGMPSETQYF.

The chain recombines TRBV6-5 with TRBJ1-6; TRBD1 aligns across 11 bases. This CDR3 region has 15 residues. CDR1 and CDR2 (germline): MNHEY, SVGAGI. The V segment lost 2 bases and the J segment 9 bases; nucleotides outside the gene matches: 3. This CDR3 is CASSYGTGGSSPLHF. CDR3 in DNA: TGTGCCAGCAGTTACGGGACAGGGGGTAGTTCACCCCTCCACTTT.

The rearrangement links TRBV5-4 to TRBJ2-7; 9 positions agree with TRBD1. Germline V gene sequence: CDR1 SGHNT, CDR2 YYREEE (reference sequence). This CDR3 has 14 amino acids. Trimming at V came to 2 bases and at J to 4 bases, leaving 4 bases not matched to a gene. The CDR3 loop reads CASSFGQGKYEQYF. Here the CDR3 DNA reads TGTGCCAGCAGCTTCGGACAGGGGAAGTACGAGCAGTACTTC.

In its sample, this clone was seen once. The V call is TRBV28, the J call TRBJ2-3; D perhaps matches TRBD2 (5 bases). Germline CDR1 MDHEN, CDR2 SYDVKM. The CDR3 spans 14 residues. The V end lost 10 bases, the J end lost 3 bases, and 17 bases lay between the germline ends. The CDR3 here is CATKEEGRTDTQYF. The CDR3 region has the DNA TGTGCCACTAAGGAAGAGGGAAGGACAGATACGCAGTATTTT.

The chain employs TRBV7-9 and TRBJ2-7; 10 positions agree with TRBD1. Germline CDR1 and CDR2: SEHNR and FQNEAQ (reference sequence). Unmatched junction bases numbered 21, after V lost 5 bases and J lost 5 bases. The CDR3 is 19 amino acids. In nucleotides, the CDR3 is TGTGCCAGCAGCCATACCGACAGGGGGCTACCCCTCCCTATCCACGAGCAGTACTTC. Translating it yields CASSHTDRGLPLPIHEQYF.

The rearrangement uses TRBV4-1 and TRBJ1-1; 7 nucleotides align to TRBD1. The germline V gene has CDR1 MGHRA and CDR2 YSYEKL. J was trimmed by 2 bases and V by 4 bases; bases with no gene match: 1. The CDR3 is 13 amino acids. CDR3 nucleotides: TGCGCCAGCAGCCGGACAGGAAACACTGAAGCTTTCTTT. This gives the protein CASSRTGNTEAFF.

The chain is built from TRBV5-6 and TRBJ2-7; 8 bases are shared with TRBD1. Germline CDR1 and CDR2: SGHDT and YYEEEE. The CDR3 loop spans 15 amino acids. Germline trimming cut 0 bases from V and 0 bases from J; bases unmatched to any gene: 2. DNA for the CDR3: TGTGCCAGCAGCTTGGTGGGACAGGACTCCTACGAGCAGTACTTC. This gives the protein CASSLVGQDSYEQYF.

The rearrangement uses TRBV6-7 and TRBJ2-3, with D tentatively TRBD1 or TRBD2 (5 bases each). TRBV6-7 is reported as an ORF; its role is uncertain. CDR3 length equals 14 residues. Trimming stripped 7 bases from V and 1 base from J, with 12 bases between. The CDR3 sequence: CASIDRGGTDTQYF. Written as DNA, the CDR3 is TGTGCCAGCATCGACCGAGGGGGCACAGATACGCAGTATTTT.

This clone was detected ten times or more. The CDR3, as DNA: TGTGCCAGTAGACCGCCGGGACAGTTGAACACCGGGGAGCTGTTTTTT. Translation: CASRPPGQLNTGELFF. The chain employs TRBV19 and TRBJ2-2; 7 bases are shared with TRBD1. V shed 6 bases and J 1 base; nucleotides not matched to a gene: 8. The germline CDR1 and CDR2 sequences are LNHDA and SQIVND (reference sequence). This CDR3 is 16 amino acids long.

The chain links TRBV15 to TRBJ2-3; D is unresolved. The CDR3 spans 16 residues. Deletions cut 1 base from V and 2 bases from J, with 13 bases between. The germline CDR1 and CDR2 sequences are LNHNV and YYDKDF (reference sequence). The CDR3 sequence is CATSRGVKTITDTQYF. CDR3 nucleotide sequence: TGTGCCACCAGCAGAGGGGTGAAAACAATCACAGATACGCAGTATTTT.

This chain connects TRBV6-1 to TRBJ2-7; D possibly corresponds to TRBD1 (6 bases). Germline-derived CDR1 and CDR2 are MNHNS and SASEGT. The V end lost 10 bases, the J end lost 3 bases, and 13 bases lay between the germline ends. This CDR3 comprises 12 residues. The CDR3 nucleotides read TGTGCCACTGGGGGCCTGGGCTACGAGCAGTACTTC. It specifies CATGGLGYEQYF.

The chain employs TRBV5-4 and TRBJ1-2; 7 bases are a match to TRBD1. This CDR3 has 17 residues. J lost 3 bases, V lost 1 base, and 12 bases had no gene match. Germline CDR1 SGHNT, CDR2 YYREEE (reference sequence). The CDR3 spells CASSLSGRGAWDYGYTF. In DNA form, the CDR3 reads TGTGCCAGCAGCTTGTCGGGCAGGGGGGCCTGGGACTATGGCTACACCTTC.

The chain's CDR3 is CASSPTAALAKNIQYF. Written as DNA, the CDR3 is TGTGCCAGCTCACCAACAGCGGCTCTAGCCAAAAACATTCAGTACTTC. The chain recombines TRBV18 with TRBJ2-4, with D maybe TRBD2 (5 bases). With 2 bases removed from V and 0 bases from J, the gap between germline ends came to 11 bases. This CDR3 has 16 residues. Germline V gene data show CDR1 as KGHSH and CDR2 as LQKENI.

The genes are TRBV29-1 and TRBJ1-1; D gene ambiguous. The CDR3 has 13 residues. Germline lookup yields CDR1 SQVTM and CDR2 ANQGSEA. Trimming removed 7 bases at V and 4 bases at J, with 16 bases between. Here the CDR3 reads CSARSEVGTEAFF. The CDR3 DNA reads as TGCAGCGCCCGATCGGAGGTGGGCACTGAAGCTTTCTTT.

The gene calls are TRBV5-4 and TRBJ2-7; TRBD1 agrees at 11 bases. The CDR3 spans 15 residues. The junction had 7 bases not matched to a gene; V was cut back by 4 bases and J by 4 bases. Germline CDR1 and CDR2: SGHNT and YYREEE (reference sequence). The CDR3 reads CASSLPGTGGYEQYF. CDR3 DNA: TGTGCCAGCAGCCTGCCAGGGACAGGGGGGTACGAGCAGTACTTC.

The V call is TRBV5-1, the J call TRBJ1-2; D possibly corresponds to TRBD1 (5 bases). Per the germline V gene, CDR1 is SGHRS and CDR2 is YFSETQ. This CDR3 contains 14 residues. V shed 4 bases and J shed 8 bases, with 18 bases lying between them. The CDR3 region is CASSPPGAGLGYTF. The DNA for the CDR3 is TGCGCCAGCAGCCCGCCCGGGGCAGGGCTCGGCTACACCTTC.

The chain combines TRBV25-1 with TRBJ2-2, with D possibly being TRBD1 (6 bases). V lost 6 bases, J lost 4 bases, and 21 bases lay in between. Germline assignment: CDR1 MGHDK and CDR2 SYGVNS. The CDR3 consists of 17 residues. Here the CDR3 reads CASRRDTSRSGTGELFF. Written as DNA, the CDR3 is TGTGCCAGCAGACGGGACACCTCACGCTCAGGCACCGGGGAGCTGTTTTTT.

This clone was recorded once. This chain joins TRBV29-1 and TRBJ2-3; possibly TRBD2 for D (5 bases). Per germline, CDR1 SQVTM and CDR2 ANQGSEA. Trimming shortened V by 4 bases and J by 8 bases, and 16 bases separated the two germline ends. CDR3 size: 13 residues. CDR3 sequence (DNA): TGCAGCGTTGGGGGTGTGGGAGTAAGTACGCAGTATTTT. Translation: CSVGGVGVSTQYF.

V is TRBV7-2 and J is TRBJ2-7; D is perhaps TRBD2 (6 bases). The V gene lost 5 bases and the J gene lost 0 bases, with 23 bases spanning the gap. This CDR3 comprises 18 residues. Germline V gene data show CDR1 as SGHTA and CDR2 as FQGNSA. The CDR3 nucleotides are TGTGCCAGCAGCCTTCGACCCGGGGGAAAGTCCAGCTCCTACGAGCAGTACTTC. The encoded protein is CASSLRPGGKSSSYEQYF.

The chain is built from TRBV7-2 and TRBJ2-3; possible D gene TRBD2, 6 bases. This CDR3 comprises 16 residues. Germline CDR1 is SGHTA and CDR2 is FQGNSA. Trimming stripped 1 base from V and 1 base from J, with 12 bases between. CDR3 sequence reads: CASSLGGGIGTDTQYF. For the CDR3, the DNA is TGTGCCAGCAGCTTAGGCGGCGGGATCGGCACAGATACGCAGTATTTT. Drawing the rest from reference TRBV7-2 and TRBJ2-3, the complete variable domain is GAGVSQSPSNKVTEKGKDVELRCDPISGHTALYWYRQSLGQGLEFLIYFQGNSAPDKSGLPSDRFSAERTGGSVSTLTIQRTQQEDSAVYLCASSLGGGIGTDTQYFGPGTRLTVL.